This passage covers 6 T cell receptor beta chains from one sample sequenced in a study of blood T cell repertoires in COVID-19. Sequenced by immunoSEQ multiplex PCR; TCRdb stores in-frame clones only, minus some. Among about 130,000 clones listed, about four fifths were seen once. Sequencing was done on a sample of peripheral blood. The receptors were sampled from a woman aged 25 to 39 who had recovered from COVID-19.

The CDR3 bases are TGCGCCAGCAGCTTGGAGCCGGGAGAGGCTGAAGCTTTCTTT. It translates to CASSLEPGEAEAFF. V is TRBV5-1 and J is TRBJ1-1, with D unclear. Germline assignment: CDR1 SGHRS and CDR2 YFSETQ. The CDR3 runs 14 residues. Trimming took off 0 bases at V and 6 bases at J, with 12 bases between the two ends.

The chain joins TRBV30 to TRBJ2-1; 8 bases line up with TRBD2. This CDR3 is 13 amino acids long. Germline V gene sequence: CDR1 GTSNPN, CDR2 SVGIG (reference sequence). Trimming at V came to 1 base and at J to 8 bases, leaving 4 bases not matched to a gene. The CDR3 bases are TGTGCCTGGAGTGCCGGGGGGGCCGATGAGCAGTTCTTC. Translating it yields CAWSAGGADEQFF.

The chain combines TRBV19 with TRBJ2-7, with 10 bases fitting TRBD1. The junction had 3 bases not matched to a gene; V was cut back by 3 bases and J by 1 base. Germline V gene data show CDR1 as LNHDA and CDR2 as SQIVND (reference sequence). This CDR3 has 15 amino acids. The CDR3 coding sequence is TGTGCCAGTAGTATCCGGGACAGGGGATCCTACGAGCAGTACTTC. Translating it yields CASSIRDRGSYEQYF.

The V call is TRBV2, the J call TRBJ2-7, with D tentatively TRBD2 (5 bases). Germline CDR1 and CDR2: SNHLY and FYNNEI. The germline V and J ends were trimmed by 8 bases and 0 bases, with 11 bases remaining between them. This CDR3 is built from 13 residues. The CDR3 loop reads CASGRGSSYEQYF. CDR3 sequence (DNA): TGTGCCAGCGGACGGGGTAGCTCCTACGAGCAGTACTTC.

CDR3 amino acids: CASSPIRGTSGAYNEQFF. CDR3 coding DNA: TGTGCCAGCAGCCCCATCCGAGGGACTAGCGGGGCCTACAATGAGCAGTTCTTC. The chain carries TRBV2 and TRBJ2-1, with 13 bases identical to TRBD2. CDR3 size: 18 residues. V lost 6 bases and J lost 2; bases outside the gene matches: 10. The V gene's germline CDR1 is SNHLY and CDR2 FYNNEI. The variable domain in full, completed from reference TRBV2 and TRBJ2-1, reads EPEVTQTPSHQVTQMGQEVILRCVPISNHLYFYWYRQILGQKVEFLVSFYNNEISEKSEIFDDQFSVERPDGSNFTLKIRSTKLEDSAMYFCASSPIRGTSGAYNEQFFGPGTRLTVL.

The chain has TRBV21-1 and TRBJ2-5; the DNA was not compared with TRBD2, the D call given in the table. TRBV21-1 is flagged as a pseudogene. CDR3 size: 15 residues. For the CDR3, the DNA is TGTGCCAGCAGCAAAACGGACGGGGAAGGGGAGACCCAGTACTTC. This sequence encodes CASSKTDGEGETQYF.